Following are 24 T cell receptor beta chains from one sample sequenced in a study of T-cell reconstitution after alpha-beta-depleted transplantation in children. This sample's TCRbeta library carried unique molecular identifier barcodes. TCRdb used MiXCR to reprocess the PCR reads, holding one entry per CDR3 protein. The sample lists fewer than 1 million distinct CDR3 sequences, around 17% occurring once. The sequencing used PBMCs, mostly from graft donor cells, collected 360 days after TCRalphabeta/CD19-depleted stem cell transplant. Receptors originate from a male patient aged 10 to 17 who had a stem cell transplant for acute lymphoblastic leukemia, so the T cells may come from the graft donor.

CDR3 sequence: CASSQRTGQGSTQYF. Written as DNA, the CDR3 is TGCGCCAGCAGCCAACGGACGGGACAGGGGAGTACGCAGTACTTC. The chain carries TRBV4-1 and TRBJ2-7; 10 bases are a match to TRBD1. V was pared by 2 bases and J by 9 bases, with 10 bases of the junction left unmatched. Per germline, CDR1 MGHRA and CDR2 YSYEKL. The CDR3 length is 15 residues.

This clonotype turned up a few times. The gene calls are TRBV27 and TRBJ1-5; TRBD1 is a possible D gene (6 bases). Germline lookup yields CDR1 MNHEY and CDR2 SMNVEV (reference sequence). Trimming removed 2 bases from V and 11 bases from J, with 16 bases in between. CDR3 length equals 14 residues. CDR3 loop: CASSLMGGQTAQHF. The CDR3 DNA sequence: TGTGCCAGCAGTTTAATGGGGGGCCAAACGGCCCAGCATTTT.

This rearrangement joins TRBV11-2 to TRBJ2-1; D possibly corresponds to TRBD1 (5 bases). The CDR3 has 15 amino acids. Trimming took off 2 bases at V and 1 base at J, with 9 bases between the two ends. Germline V CDR1 and CDR2: SGHAT, FQNNGV. The CDR3 reads CASSLRQISYNEQFF. The CDR3 DNA reads TGTGCCAGCAGCTTAAGACAGATTTCCTACAATGAGCAGTTCTTC.

This clonotype was detected a few times. This sequence joins TRBV28 and TRBJ2-4, with TRBD1 identical over 10 bases. V lost 6 bases to trimming and J lost 5 bases; unmatched junction nucleotides: 4. CDR3 length equals 14 residues. The germline CDR1 and CDR2 sequences are MDHEN and SYDVKM. The CDR3: CASRTGTGENIQYF. CDR3 DNA sequence: TGTGCCAGCAGAACCGGGACAGGGGAAAACATTCAGTACTTC.

This clonotype was seen only a few times. The chain couples TRBV4-1 to TRBJ2-3; D may match TRBD1 or TRBD2 (5 bases each). The ends were cut back, 1 base at V and 4 bases at J, with 15 bases in the middle. The CDR3 spans 16 residues. Germline V gene lookup returns CDR1 MGHRA and CDR2 YSYEKL. CDR3 DNA sequence: TGCGCCAGCAGCCAAGCGTCAGGGACGCTTGCAGATACGCAGTATTTT. Amino acids: CASSQASGTLADTQYF.

The chain uses TRBV6-7 and TRBJ1-1; possible D gene TRBD1, 5 bases. TRBV6-7 is flagged as an ORF with uncertain function. CDR3 length equals 14 residues. Trimming stripped 8 bases from V and 5 bases from J, with 18 bases between. CDR3 nucleotides: TGTGCCAGCCAACGACAGTCCCGAAGGACTGAAGCTTTCTTT. This gives the protein CASQRQSRRTEAFF.

This clonotype was counted ten times or more. DNA for the CDR3: TGCGCCAGCAGCTTGAAATTAGCGGGGAACAATGAGCAGTTCTTC. Protein: CASSLKLAGNNEQFF. V and J are TRBV5-1 and TRBJ2-1; TRBD2 aligns across 8 bases. The V and J ends lost 1 base and 5 bases, in that order; junction bases with no gene match: 5. This CDR3 has 15 residues. The germline CDR1 and CDR2 sequences are SGHRS and YFSETQ.

This clonotype turned up a few times. The chain combines TRBV5-1 with TRBJ2-1; 12 bases match TRBD2. V dropped 1 base and J dropped 1; count of bases not matched to a gene: 6. CDR3 length equals 18 residues. Per the germline V gene, CDR1 is SGHRS and CDR2 is YFSETQ. The DNA of the CDR3 is TGCGCCAGCAGCTTGAGACTAGCGGGAGTCTTATCCTACAATGAGCAGTTCTTC. This encodes CASSLRLAGVLSYNEQFF.

This clonotype was seen more than once but under ten times. The chain recombines TRBV24-1 with TRBJ2-2; D may be TRBD1 (5 bases). V lost 1 base to trimming and J lost 1 base, with 12 bases between them. The germline V gene encodes CDR1 KGHDR and CDR2 SFDVKD. This CDR3 has 17 amino acids. This CDR3 reads CATSDFWGGVNTGELFF. The CDR3 coding sequence is TGTGCCACCAGTGATTTTTGGGGCGGAGTGAACACCGGGGAGCTGTTTTTT.

The chain is built from TRBV6-5 and TRBJ2-3; TRBD1 is a possible D gene (6 bases). With 0 bases removed from V and 0 bases from J, the gap between germline ends came to 10 bases. CDR3 length: 16 amino acids. Germline assignment: CDR1 MNHEY and CDR2 SVGAGI. The CDR3 bases are TGTGCCAGCAGTTACTCACCACAGGGAAGCACAGATACGCAGTATTTT. Its translation: CASSYSPQGSTDTQYF.

This clonotype has a handful of counts. V and J are TRBV6-5 and TRBJ2-7; 10 bases agree with TRBD2. CDR1 and CDR2 from the germline V gene are MNHEY and SVGAGI. The CDR3 length is 18 residues. J was trimmed by 1 base and V by 2 bases; bases with no gene match: 11. This CDR3 reads CASSYVRGGLAPSYEQYF. The CDR3, as DNA: TGTGCCAGCAGTTACGTTCGGGGGGGACTAGCGCCATCCTACGAGCAGTACTTC.

The rearrangement links TRBV7-8 to TRBJ2-5; unclear D gene. The CDR3 runs 14 residues. The germline V gene encodes CDR1 SGHVS and CDR2 FQNEAQ. The germline V and J ends were trimmed by 2 bases and 3 bases, with 10 bases remaining between them. The CDR3 region is CASSLYHWKETQYF. The DNA for the CDR3 is TGTGCCAGCAGCTTATATCACTGGAAAGAGACCCAGTACTTC.

This clonotype showed up many times. This sequence joins TRBV12-3 or TRBV12-4 and TRBJ2-1, with a tentative D call TRBD2 (7 bases). The CDR3 is made up of 15 amino acids. Deletions cut 5 bases from V and 7 bases from J, with 18 bases between. The DNA for the CDR3 is TGTGCCAGCAGTCCCGGGGGGCTGATAGAAAATGAGCAGTTCTTC. This translates into CASSPGGLIENEQFF.

This clonotype was counted between two and nine times. V is TRBV20-1 and J is TRBJ2-7, with a possible D match to TRBD2 (6 bases). Germline V lookup: CDR1 DFQATT, CDR2 SNEGSKA (reference sequence). The germline V and J ends were trimmed by 5 bases and 4 bases, with 27 bases remaining between them. CDR3 length: 17 amino acids. The CDR3 DNA sequence: TGCAGTGCTCTGAAATCAAAGCAGGAGGGCCTATTGTACGAGCAGTACTTC. This gives the protein CSALKSKQEGLLYEQYF.

This clonotype has at least ten counts. The chain carries TRBV9 and TRBJ1-2; tentative D call: TRBD1 (5 bases). The CDR3 sequence is 16 residues long. CDR1 and CDR2 (germline): SGDLS, YYNGEE. The V end was cut by 4 bases, the J end by 2 bases, with 18 bases between. The CDR3 here is CASSNRDGYQNYGYTF. CDR3 sequence (DNA): TGTGCCAGCAGCAACCGGGACGGTTACCAAAACTATGGCTACACCTTC.

The chain recombines TRBV12-3 or TRBV12-4 with TRBJ2-3, with D perhaps matching TRBD1 (6 bases). The CDR3 is 15 residues long. V lost 7 bases to trimming and J lost 0 bases, with 14 bases between them. CDR3 sequence: CASITGRRSTDTQYF. The CDR3 DNA follows: TGTGCCAGCATTACAGGGCGGAGGAGCACAGATACGCAGTATTTT.

The chain employs TRBV6-1 and TRBJ2-7; D gene unclear. CDR1 MNHNS and CDR2 SASEGT come from the germline V gene. Trimming took 6 bases from V and 3 from J, leaving 6 bases between them. CDR3 length: 11 amino acids. The CDR3 nucleotides read TGTGCCAGCAGCATAGACTACGAGCAGTACTTC. Its protein is CASSIDYEQYF.

This clonotype was counted only a few times. The chain uses TRBV7-3 and TRBJ2-1; 11 bases map to TRBD2. V gave up 5 bases and J gave up 9 bases; unmatched junction bases: 15. The germline gives CDR1 SGHTA, CDR2 FQGTGA. The CDR3 is 17 residues long. CDR3 bases: TGTGCCAGCAGCCCTGAAGTCTTAGCGGGAGGGGGAGGTGAGCAGTTCTTC. Encoded protein: CASSPEVLAGGGGEQFF.

This clonotype was detected only a few times. The chain carries TRBV29-1 and TRBJ2-3; maybe TRBD1 (6 bases). CDR1 and CDR2 (germline): SQVTM, ANQGSEA. The ends were cut back, 6 bases at V and 2 bases at J, with 18 bases in the middle. CDR3 length: 15 amino acids. This CDR3 reads CSVPRGQSHTDTQYF. The CDR3 DNA reads as TGCAGCGTCCCACGCGGACAGAGCCACACAGATACGCAGTATTTT.

This clonotype was observed at least ten times. The chain uses TRBV18 and TRBJ2-7, with D unclear. Trimming pared 8 bases from V and 2 bases from J, leaving 10 bases between. This CDR3 has 12 residues. CDR1 is KGHSH, CDR2 LQKENI, per germline. The CDR3 DNA sequence: TGTGCCAGCAGCCCAAATCCCTACGAGCAGTACTTC. Its translation is CASSPNPYEQYF.

This clonotype was detected a few times. The chain carries TRBV20-1 and TRBJ2-5, with D perhaps TRBD1 (6 bases). The germline gives CDR1 DFQATT, CDR2 SNEGSKA (reference sequence). Trimming removed 5 bases from V and 6 bases from J, with 19 bases in between. CDR3 size: 14 residues. The CDR3 reads CSAEPSLGGKTQYF. The CDR3 bases are TGCAGTGCTGAGCCTTCCTTAGGGGGAAAGACCCAGTACTTC.

This clonotype was seen a handful of times. The chain uses TRBV6-1 and TRBJ2-2, with TRBD2 matching 7 bases. The CDR3 runs to 13 residues. V dropped 4 bases and J dropped 7; count of bases not matched to a gene: 3. Germline CDR1 MNHNS, CDR2 SASEGT. The CDR3, as DNA: TGTGCCAGCAGTGCCACTAGCGTCGGGGAGCTGTTTTTT. Protein product: CASSATSVGELFF.

This clonotype was observed a few times. The CDR3 bases are TGCGCCAGCAGCTTACGACCGCCCGGGACAGGGTCCTACGAGCAGTACTTC. It encodes CASSLRPPGTGSYEQYF. The gene calls are TRBV5-1 and TRBJ2-7, with 9 bases identical to TRBD1. From germline, CDR1 is SGHRS and CDR2 YFSETQ. J lost 1 base, V lost 2 bases, and 10 bases had no gene match. This CDR3 is 17 amino acids long.

The V call is TRBV3-1, the J call TRBJ1-5, with 7 positions matching TRBD1. There are 16 residues in the CDR3. The V gene's germline CDR1 is LGHDT and CDR2 YNNKEL (reference sequence). The CDR3 protein is CTFSRQGLLGNQPQHF. CDR3 sequence (DNA): TGTACCTTCAGCCGACAGGGATTGTTGGGCAATCAGCCCCAGCATTTT.